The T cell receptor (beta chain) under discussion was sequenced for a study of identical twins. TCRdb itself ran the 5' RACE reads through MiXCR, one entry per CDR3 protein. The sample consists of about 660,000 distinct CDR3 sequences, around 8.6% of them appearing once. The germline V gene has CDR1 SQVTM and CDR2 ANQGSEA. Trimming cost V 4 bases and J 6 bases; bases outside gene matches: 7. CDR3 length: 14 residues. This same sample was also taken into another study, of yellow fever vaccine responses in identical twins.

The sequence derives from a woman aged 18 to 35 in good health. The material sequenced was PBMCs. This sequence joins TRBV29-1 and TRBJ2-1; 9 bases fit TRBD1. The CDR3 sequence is CSVGVPGQGNEQFF. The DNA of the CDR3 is TGCAGCGTTGGCGTCCCGGGACAGGGCAATGAGCAGTTCTTC.